Presented here are 5 T cell receptor beta chains from one specimen sequenced in a study of regulatory T cells in long-lasting Graves disease. Sequencing libraries for TCR beta were prepared with iRepertoire HTBI primers and Arm-PCR of CDR3 regions. TCRdb called the multiplex PCR reads again in MiXCR, with one record for every CDR3 protein. This table has fewer than 550,000 distinct CDR3 sequences, less than 20% appearing once. Time point: newly diagnosed GD, antithyroid drugs for less than 3 months. PBMCs provided the RNA from which the TCR library was made. These data were also reused for a study on T cells in Graves' hyperthyroidism and ophthalmopathy.

Here the sequenced sample was peripheral blood mononuclear cells (PBMCs), taken at new diagnosis, from a patient treated with antithyroid drugs. Every receptor here comes from a woman younger than 30 with Graves disease.

This clonotype was seen a handful of times. The gene calls are TRBV18 and TRBJ2-2; TRBD1 agrees at 7 bases. Germline assignment: CDR1 KGHSH and CDR2 LQKENI. The CDR3 is 16 amino acids. Trimming took 1 base from V and 4 from J; bases not matched to a gene: 6. CDR3: CASSPLQGRSTGELFF. For the CDR3, the DNA is TGTGCCAGCTCACCACTACAGGGGAGATCCACCGGGGAGCTGTTTTTT.

This clonotype was seen many times. The chain joins TRBV6-1 to TRBJ2-3, with 10 nucleotides matching TRBD2. The CDR3 has 21 residues. Germline V gives CDR1 MNHNS, CDR2 SASEGT. The J segment lost 1 base and the V segment lost 9 bases, leaving 25 bases of the junction unmatched. The CDR3 DNA is TGTGCCAGACACTGTGACAGGCATGTTAAGCGGGAGGGCCTTTGCACAGATACGCAGTATTTT. Protein sequence: CARHCDRHVKREGLCTDTQYF.

This chain links TRBV20-1 with TRBJ2-5; no clear D. The germline V and J ends were trimmed by 3 bases and 1 base, with 15 bases remaining between them. Germline V gene lookup returns CDR1 DFQATT and CDR2 SNEGSKA (reference sequence). This CDR3 contains 15 residues. DNA for the CDR3: TGCAGTGCTAGCCCGCGGAGAGTCCGCCAAGAGACCCAGTACTTC. This translates into CSASPRRVRQETQYF.

The rearrangement links TRBV19 to TRBJ2-7, with D perhaps TRBD1 (6 bases). Germline V CDR1 and CDR2: LNHDA, SQIVND (reference sequence). This CDR3 has 14 residues. V lost 1 base, J lost 3 bases, and 10 bases lay in between. CDR3 in DNA: TGTGCCAGTAGTATAGGAACAGGGTACTACGAGCAGTACTTC. Translation: CASSIGTGYYEQYF.

This clonotype was picked up a small number of times. The chain is built from TRBV10-2 and TRBJ1-3; 9 bases fit TRBD1. The CDR3 runs to 15 residues. Germline V gene data show CDR1 as WSHSY and CDR2 as SAAADI. The V segment lost 10 bases and the J segment 0 bases; nucleotides outside the gene matches: 7. In DNA form, the CDR3 reads TGCGCCACCAGGACAGGGGCAAGCTCTGGAAACACCATATATTTT. Amino acids: CATRTGASSGNTIYF.